Below, 7 T cell receptor beta chains from the same sample are listed, as sequenced in a study of ipilimumab plus nivolumab after autologous stem cell transplantation. The data were produced by immunoSEQ multiplex PCR, yet TCRdb's version contains in-frame clones alone and is incomplete. Seen here are around 13,000 clones, less than 80% observed once, and the top ten hold about 15%. The specimen comprised PBMCs, sampled in a trial of ipilimumab plus nivolumab as post-transplant consolidation. These receptors were collected from a male donor with diffuse large B-cell lymphoma.

This clone was recorded once. J is TRBJ2-4 and V is TRBV9, with D possibly called TRBD1 or TRBD2 (6 bases each). The CDR3 is made up of 15 amino acids. V lost 0 bases and J lost 0, with 7 bases in between. Looked up from germline, CDR1 is SGDLS and CDR2 is YYNGEE. CDR3 residues: CASSVAGAAKNIQYF. The CDR3, as DNA: TGTGCCAGCAGCGTAGCGGGGGCAGCCAAAAACATTCAGTACTTC.

This chain joins TRBV10-1 and TRBJ2-2; 13 bases line up with TRBD2. Germline-derived CDR1 and CDR2 are WNHNN and SYGVQD (reference sequence). This CDR3 has 16 residues. J was trimmed by 3 bases and V by 6 bases; bases with no gene match: 4. DNA for the CDR3: TGCGCCAGCAGCGGACTAGCGGGGGCCTACACCGGGGAGCTGTTTTTT. As protein: CASSGLAGAYTGELFF.

This sequence joins TRBV13 and TRBJ2-2; TRBD1 is a possible D gene (5 bases). This CDR3 has 13 amino acids. The germline gives CDR1 PRHDT, CDR2 FYEKMQ (reference sequence). Trimming removed 3 bases from V and 5 bases from J, with 7 bases in between. The CDR3 spells CASSFSGTGELFF. In DNA, the CDR3 is TGTGCCAGCAGCTTTTCAGGGACCGGGGAGCTGTTTTTT.

The chain is built from TRBV7-2 and TRBJ2-3, with unresolved D. Trimming took off 6 bases at V and 0 bases at J, with 7 bases between the two ends. Germline values: CDR1 SGHTA, CDR2 FQGNSA. CDR3 length equals 13 residues. This CDR3 is CASRAASTDTQYF. DNA for the CDR3: TGTGCCAGCAGGGCGGCTAGCACAGATACGCAGTATTTT.

The CDR3, as DNA: TGTGCCGCCCTGACAGGGAACACTGAAGCTTTCTTT. Residues: CAALTGNTEAFF. The gene calls are TRBV7-9 and TRBJ1-1; tentatively, D is TRBD1 (6 bases). Trimming shortened V by 11 bases and J by 1 base, and 11 bases separated the two germline ends. The CDR3 totals 12 residues. From germline, CDR1 is SEHNR and CDR2 FQNEAQ (reference sequence).

J is TRBJ1-1 and V is TRBV5-5; 8 bases map to TRBD1. The junction had 8 bases not matched to a gene; V was cut back by 3 bases and J by 10 bases. Germline CDR1 is SGHKS and CDR2 is YYEKEE (reference sequence). The CDR3 has 13 residues. CDR3 in amino acids: CASSYITTGGAFF. The CDR3 DNA follows: TGTGCCAGCAGCTACATAACAACAGGGGGAGCTTTCTTT. The variable domain in full, with the rest retrieved from reference TRBV5-5 and TRBJ1-1, is DAGVTQSPTHLIKTRGQQVTLRCSPISGHKSVSWYQQVLGQGPQFIFQYYEKEERGRGNFPDRFSARQFPNYSSELNVNALLLGDSALYLCASSYITTGGAFFGQGTRLTVV.

This clone appeared a few times. The chain recombines TRBV4-3 with TRBJ1-1; no reliable D call. The CDR3 covers 11 residues. CDR1 and CDR2 from the germline V gene are LGHNA and YSLEER. V shed 0 bases and J shed 11 bases, with 7 bases lying between them. The DNA of the CDR3 is TGCGCCAGCAGCCAAGAGGGCCCCGCTTTCTTT. This encodes CASSQEGPAFF.